This T cell receptor (beta chain) was retrieved from a study of T cells after posttransplantation cyclophosphamide. Methotrexate plus calcineurin inhibitor accompanied controls' myeloablative marrow transplants; sampling was 1 year later. Notes on this clone: Its target is not known.

The study, taken as a whole, reports: TRB clonality was highly associated with recipient CMV seropositivity and reactivation. Donor-recipient repertoire similarity was low at 1-2 months, rising over year one. Skin or GI-infiltrating T cells shared few TRB sequences with blood.

Trimming took off 6 bases at V and 0 bases at J, with 17 bases between the two ends. Germline loops: CDR1 MDHEN, CDR2 SYDVKM. The CDR3 spans 17 residues. Here immunoSEQ multiplex PCR was the method, and the copy in TCRdb shows in-frame clones only, minus some. The repertoire holds more than 15,000 clones, approximately 84% seen once, with around 5% in the top ten. The genes are TRBV28 and TRBJ2-2; perhaps TRBD1 as D (5 bases). The sequenced sample was PBMCs, obtained 350 to 400 days after allogeneic stem cell transplant with calcineurin inhibitor and methotrexate. This sequence originates from a male patient in his late teens or twenties who received an allogeneic stem cell transplant from a related donor, was CMV-positive, and had no GVHD. Some of the T cells might come from the graft donor. CDR3 nucleotide sequence: TGTGCCAGCAGGGCCACACCGAGACAGTCGAACACCGGGGAGCTGTTTTTT. Amino acids: CASRATPRQSNTGELFF.